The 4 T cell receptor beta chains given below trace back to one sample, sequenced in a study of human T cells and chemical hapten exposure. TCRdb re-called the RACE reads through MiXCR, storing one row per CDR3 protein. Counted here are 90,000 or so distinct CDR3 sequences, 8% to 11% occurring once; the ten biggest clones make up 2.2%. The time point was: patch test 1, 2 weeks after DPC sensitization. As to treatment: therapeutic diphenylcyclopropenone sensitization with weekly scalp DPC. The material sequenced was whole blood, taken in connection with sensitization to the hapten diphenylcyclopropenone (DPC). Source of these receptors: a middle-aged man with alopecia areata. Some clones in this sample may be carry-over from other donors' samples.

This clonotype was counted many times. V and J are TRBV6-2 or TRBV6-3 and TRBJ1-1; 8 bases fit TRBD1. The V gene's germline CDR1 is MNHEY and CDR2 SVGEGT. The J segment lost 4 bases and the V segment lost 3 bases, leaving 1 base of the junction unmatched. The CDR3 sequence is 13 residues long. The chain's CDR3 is CASSYTGGTEAFF. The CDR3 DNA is TGTGCCAGCAGTTATACAGGGGGCACTGAAGCTTTCTTT.

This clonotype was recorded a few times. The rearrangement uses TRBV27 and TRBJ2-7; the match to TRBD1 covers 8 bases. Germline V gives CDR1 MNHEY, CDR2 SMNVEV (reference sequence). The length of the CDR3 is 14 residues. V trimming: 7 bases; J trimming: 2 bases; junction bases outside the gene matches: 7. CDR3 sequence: CASKWRTGPYEQYF. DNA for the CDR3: TGTGCCAGCAAGTGGAGGACAGGGCCCTACGAGCAGTACTTC.

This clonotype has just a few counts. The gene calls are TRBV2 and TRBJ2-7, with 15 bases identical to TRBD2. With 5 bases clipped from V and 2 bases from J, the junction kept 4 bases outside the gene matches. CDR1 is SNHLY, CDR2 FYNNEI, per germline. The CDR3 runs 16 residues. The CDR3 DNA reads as TGTGCCAGCAGTCGGACTAGCGGGAGGGACGCCTACGAGCAGTACTTC. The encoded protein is CASSRTSGRDAYEQYF.

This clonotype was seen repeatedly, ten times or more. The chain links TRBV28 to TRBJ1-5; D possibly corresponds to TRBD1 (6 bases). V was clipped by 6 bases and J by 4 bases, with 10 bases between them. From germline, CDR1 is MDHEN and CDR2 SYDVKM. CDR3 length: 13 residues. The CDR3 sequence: CASRDSHNQPQHF. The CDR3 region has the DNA TGTGCCAGCAGGGACAGTCATAATCAGCCCCAGCATTTT.